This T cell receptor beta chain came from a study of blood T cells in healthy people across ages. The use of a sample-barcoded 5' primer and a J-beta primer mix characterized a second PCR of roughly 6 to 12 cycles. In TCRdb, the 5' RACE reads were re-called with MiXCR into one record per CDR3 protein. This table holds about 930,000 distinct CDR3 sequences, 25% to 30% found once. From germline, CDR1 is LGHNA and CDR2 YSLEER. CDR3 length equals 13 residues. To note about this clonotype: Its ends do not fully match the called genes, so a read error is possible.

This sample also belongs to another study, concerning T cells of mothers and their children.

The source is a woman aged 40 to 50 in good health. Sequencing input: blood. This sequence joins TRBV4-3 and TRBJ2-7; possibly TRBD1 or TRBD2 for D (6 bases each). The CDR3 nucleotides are TGCACCAGCAGCGGGCACAGGGTCTACGAGCAGTACTTC. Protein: CTSSGHRVYEQYF.